This T cell receptor beta chain was recovered during a study of CD8+ T cells in alopecia areata. For the study at large: At a dose of 5 to 10 mg twice daily, oral tofacitinib was given to treated patients. General study results and limits: Lesional scalp, notably in alopecia totalis/universalis, had clonality above that of normal scalp. Possibly because of HLA-related factors, TCR sharing was less clear across patients than in mice.

As for this clone: Its target is unknown.

Extracted from the samples, RNA was reverse transcribed into cDNA to serve as the sequencing template. Repertoires were generated with immunoSEQ multiplex PCR, while TCRdb's copy carries only in-frame clones and drops some. The sample holds 120,000 to 150,000 clones; around 86% are singletons and the top ten take about 15%. Germline V gene sequence: CDR1 MNHEY, CDR2 SVGAGI. Trimming pared 2 bases from V and 6 bases from J, leaving 13 bases between. This CDR3 contains 15 residues. V is TRBV6-5 and J is TRBJ2-2; possibly TRBD1 for D (5 bases). The source is a human donor with alopecia areata. The sequenced sample was CD8+ T cells sorted from blood, obtained at week 0. The DNA for the CDR3 is TGTGCCAGCAGTTACGGCAGGGTGATGGCCGGGGAGCTGTTTTTT. Encoded protein: CASSYGRVMAGELFF.